This passage covers 28 T cell receptor beta chains from one sample sequenced in a study of blood T cell repertoires in COVID-19. Assay used: immunoSEQ multiplex PCR; TCRdb lists only in-frame clones, some missing. The table has just over 150,000 clones, over 75% seen once. Sequencing used peripheral blood. The receptors were sampled from a woman in her thirties or forties with acute or convalescent COVID-19.

The V and J genes are TRBV3-1 (or the pseudogene TRBV3-2) and TRBJ1-1; D is unresolved. Germline values: CDR1 LGHDT, CDR2 YNNKEL (reference sequence). The CDR3 has 13 residues. Trimming removed 2 bases at V and 5 bases at J, with 9 bases between. The CDR3 protein is CASSQTRLTEAFF. The CDR3 DNA sequence: TGTGCCAGCAGCCAAACGCGGTTGACTGAAGCTTTCTTT.

The chain joins TRBV15 to TRBJ1-1; a possible D gene is TRBD1 (6 bases). CDR1 LNHNV and CDR2 YYDKDF come from the germline V gene (reference sequence). This CDR3 spans 17 amino acids. V lost 0 bases and J 5 bases, leaving 19 bases between the germline ends. The CDR3 reads CATSRDRGGDSKTEAFF. The CDR3 bases are TGTGCCACCAGCAGAGATAGGGGGGGCGATTCTAAAACTGAAGCTTTCTTT.

The rearrangement uses TRBV14 and TRBJ2-7, with TRBD2 as a possible D gene (5 bases). Per the germline V gene, CDR1 is SGHDN and CDR2 is FVKESK. Between the trimmed V and J ends, which lost 0 bases and 7 bases, there was a span of 10 bases. This CDR3 has 13 residues. CDR3 sequence reads: CASSQDERREQYF. In DNA, the CDR3 is TGTGCCAGCAGCCAAGACGAGCGGCGGGAGCAGTACTTC. Full variable domain (missing parts from reference TRBV14 and TRBJ2-7): EAGVTQFPSHSVIEKGQTVTLRCDPISGHDNLYWYRRVMGKEIKFLLHFVKESKQDESGMPNNRFLAERTGGTYSTLKVQPAELEDSGVYFCASSQDERREQYFGPGTRLTVT.

This clone came up once. At one of its ends the junction is not consistent with the germline gene, which may arise from a read error. This same CDR3 is encoded by further DNA sequences in the sample. The chain uses TRBV14 and TRBJ1-1; D is perhaps TRBD1 (5 bases). CDR1 and CDR2 from the germline V gene are SGHDN and FVKESK. This CDR3 contains 15 residues. CDR3: CASSQVGGQNTEAFF. The CDR3 region has the DNA TGTGCCAGTAGCCAAGTCGGCGGACAGAACACTGAAGCTTTCTTT. The full variable domain, with the rest looked up from reference TRBV14 and TRBJ1-1, is EAGVTQFPSHSVIEKGQTVTLRCDPISGHDNLYWYRRVMGKEIKFLLHFVKESKQDESGMPNNRFLAERTGGTYSTLKVQPAELEDSGVYFCASSQVGGQNTEAFFGQGTRLTVV.

The chain combines TRBV20-1 with TRBJ2-5, with 8 bases identical to TRBD2. There are 15 residues in the CDR3. After removal of 3 bases from V and 5 bases from J, the junction contained 11 bases not matched to a gene. Germline lookup yields CDR1 DFQATT and CDR2 SNEGSKA (reference sequence). The CDR3 nucleotides are TGCAGTGCTAGTCGGGGCACTAGCGGACGGGAGACCCAGTACTTC. Protein: CSASRGTSGRETQYF.

The chain links TRBV19 to TRBJ2-3; TRBD2 agrees at 11 bases. The germline V gene has CDR1 LNHDA and CDR2 SQIVND (reference sequence). This CDR3 spans 14 amino acids. J lost 6 bases, V lost 8 bases, and 7 bases had no gene match. The CDR3, as DNA: TGTGCCAGTGGAATAGCGGGGGGGATGGATACGCAGTATTTT. It encodes CASGIAGGMDTQYF.

This clone was recorded once. The chain employs TRBV2 and TRBJ2-1; 11 bases are shared with TRBD2. This CDR3 contains 14 residues. Germline V CDR1 and CDR2: SNHLY, FYNNEI. Unmatched junction bases numbered 6, after V lost 7 bases and J lost 7 bases. CDR3 sequence: CASTIAGGSNEQFF. The CDR3 region has the DNA TGTGCCAGCACCATAGCGGGGGGGTCTAATGAGCAGTTCTTC.

This chain uses TRBV5-8 with TRBJ2-5; no firm D call. From germline, CDR1 is SGHTS and CDR2 YDEGEE. This CDR3 comprises 11 residues. Trimming left V 1 base short and J 7 bases short, with 5 bases between. CDR3 region: CASSLWRTQYF. The CDR3 bases are TGTGCCAGCAGCTTGTGGAGGACCCAGTACTTC.

The genes are TRBV11-3 and TRBJ1-2, with 10 bases matching TRBD1. Germline loops: CDR1 SGHNT, CDR2 YENEEA. The CDR3 contains 15 residues. V trimming: 1 base; J trimming: 5 bases; junction bases outside the gene matches: 4. CDR3: CASSLGDRGLYGYTF. CDR3 DNA: TGTGCCAGCAGCTTAGGGGACAGGGGATTGTATGGCTACACCTTC. Complete variable domain (other parts from reference TRBV11-3 and TRBJ1-2): EAGVVQSPRYKIIEKKQPVAFWCNPISGHNTLYWYLQNLGQGPELLIRYENEEAVDDSQLPKDRFSAERLKGVDSTLKIQPAELGDSAVYLCASSLGDRGLYGYTFGSGTRLTVV.

This clone was counted a few times. This chain connects TRBV28 to TRBJ2-7; D perhaps matches TRBD1 (5 bases). Trimming removed 7 bases from V and 1 base from J, with 11 bases in between. The V gene's germline CDR1 is MDHEN and CDR2 SYDVKM. The CDR3 loop spans 13 amino acids. CDR3 coding DNA: TGTGCCAGCAACGGACAATCATCCTACGAGCAGTACTTC. Its protein is CASNGQSSYEQYF.

The genes are TRBV20-1 and TRBJ2-1; 10 bases fit TRBD2. This CDR3 has 14 amino acids. Trimming at V came to 3 bases and at J to 8 bases, leaving 7 bases not matched to a gene. Germline V gives CDR1 DFQATT, CDR2 SNEGSKA (reference sequence). CDR3 residues: CSASLAGVFHEQFF. In nucleotides, the CDR3 is TGCAGTGCTAGTCTAGCGGGAGTTTTCCATGAGCAGTTCTTC.

The V call is TRBV6-5, the J call TRBJ1-2, with 9 bases matching TRBD1. The germline gives CDR1 MNHEY, CDR2 SVGAGI. V trimming: 5 bases; J trimming: 3 bases; junction bases outside the gene matches: 7. The CDR3 contains 15 residues. In nucleotides, the CDR3 is TGTGCCAGCAGTCCTCGAGGACAGGGGTACTATGGCTACACCTTC. Its protein is CASSPRGQGYYGYTF.

The V and J genes are TRBV9 and TRBJ2-1; 14 bases map to TRBD2. V shed 4 bases, J shed 7 bases, and the junction held 10 bases outside the gene matches. Looked up from germline, CDR1 is SGDLS and CDR2 is YYNGEE. The CDR3 extends over 17 amino acids. CDR3 protein: CASSTRTSGGIRNEQFF. The CDR3 DNA sequence: TGTGCCAGCAGCACACGGACTAGCGGGGGGATAAGAAATGAGCAGTTCTTC.

Only one count was recorded for this clone. V gene TRBV5-6 combines with J gene TRBJ2-3; TRBD2 matches 9 bases. V shed 1 base, J shed 0 bases, and the junction held 6 bases outside the gene matches. Germline V gene lookup returns CDR1 SGHDT and CDR2 YYEEEE. The CDR3 is 17 amino acids. The CDR3 DNA reads TGTGCCAGCAGCTTGTGGATAGCGGGGGATAGCACAGATACGCAGTATTTT. Protein sequence: CASSLWIAGDSTDTQYF. Variable domain in full (rest from reference TRBV5-6 and TRBJ2-3): DAGVTQSPTHLIKTRGQQVTLRCSPKSGHDTVSWYQQALGQGPQFIFQYYEEEERQRGNFPDRFSGHQFPNYSSELNVNALLLGDSALYLCASSLWIAGDSTDTQYFGPGTRLTVL.

This clone came up a few times. The chain employs TRBV6-4 and TRBJ2-1, with TRBD1 identical over 9 bases. CDR1 is MRHNA and CDR2 is SNTAGT in the germline V gene. V lost 0 bases and J lost 3; bases outside the gene matches: 3. The CDR3 contains 16 residues. The CDR3 DNA is TGTGCCAGCAGTGACTCGCGGACAGGGGACTACAATGAGCAGTTCTTC. It is translated as CASSDSRTGDYNEQFF.

The V call is TRBV2, the J call TRBJ2-7, with 9 bases fitting TRBD1. Germline V gives CDR1 SNHLY, CDR2 FYNNEI. The CDR3 runs to 16 residues. V shed 11 bases, J shed 3 bases, and the junction held 17 bases outside the gene matches. The CDR3 sequence is CAATPGTGWQNYEQYF. The DNA of the CDR3 is TGTGCCGCTACGCCGGGGACAGGGTGGCAAAACTACGAGCAGTACTTC.

This sequence joins TRBV6-5 and TRBJ1-2; weak D call: TRBD1 (5 bases). Deletions cut 6 bases from V and 3 bases from J, with 17 bases between. This CDR3 spans 15 amino acids. The germline V gene has CDR1 MNHEY and CDR2 SVGAGI. The DNA of the CDR3 is TGTGCCAGCAGCCACCTCGACAGTTTGTACTATGGCTACACCTTC. Translation: CASSHLDSLYYGYTF.

The chain carries TRBV10-3 and TRBJ1-2, with TRBD1 identical over 8 bases. Germline V gene sequence: CDR1 ENHRY, CDR2 SYGVKD. Losses at the gene ends were 7 bases for V and 0 bases for J; bases not matched to a gene: 4. The CDR3 loop spans 14 amino acids. CDR3 nucleotide sequence: TGTGCCATCACCCCGACAGGGGCTAACTATGGCTACACCTTC. Translated, it gives CAITPTGANYGYTF.

This chain's CDR3 is CASSHRVKRFFIPSTDTQYF. CDR3 in DNA: TGTGCCAGCAGTCACCGGGTCAAGCGCTTCTTCATCCCTAGCACAGATACGCAGTATTTT. The J gene is TRBJ2-3, the V gene TRBV6-6; D ambiguous. The CDR3 has 20 amino acids. The ends were cut back, 5 bases at V and 0 bases at J, with 27 bases in the middle. The V gene's germline CDR1 is MNHNY and CDR2 SVGAGI (reference sequence).

The rearrangement links TRBV5-1 to TRBJ2-3, with TRBD1 matching over 8 bases. Per germline, CDR1 SGHRS and CDR2 YFSETQ. This CDR3 contains 17 residues. V shed 2 bases, J shed 2 bases, and the junction held 10 bases outside the gene matches. This CDR3 reads CASSFGQGLFLTDTQYF. CDR3 DNA: TGCGCCAGCAGCTTCGGACAGGGCCTCTTCCTCACAGATACGCAGTATTTT.

The gene calls are TRBV14 and TRBJ1-6; no clear D gene. This CDR3 region has 14 residues. Trimming left V 1 base short and J 6 bases short, with 7 bases between. In germline, CDR1 is SGHDN, CDR2 FVKESK. CDR3 region: CASSQVQVNSPLHF. The CDR3 coding sequence is TGTGCCAGCAGCCAAGTACAAGTTAATTCACCCCTCCACTTT.

The chain is built from TRBV4-2 and TRBJ1-2, with a weak D call TRBD1 (5 bases). This CDR3 has 16 amino acids. Germline CDR1 LGHNA, CDR2 YNFKEQ. Trimming took 0 bases from V and 7 from J, leaving 18 bases between them. The CDR3 coding sequence is TGTGCCAGCAGCCAAGAAGCGCGGCAGGGTATCGGTGGCTACACCTTC. Translation gives CASSQEARQGIGGYTF.

This chain uses TRBV6-5 with TRBJ1-1; the D gene is possibly TRBD1 (6 bases). V lost 11 bases to trimming and J lost 0 bases, with 13 bases between them. The germline V gene encodes CDR1 MNHEY and CDR2 SVGAGI. The CDR3 spans 13 residues. This chain's CDR3 is CASKRDMNTEAFF. The CDR3 DNA follows: TGTGCCTCGAAACGGGACATGAACACTGAAGCTTTCTTT.

The gene calls are TRBV5-6 and TRBJ2-1; 7 nucleotides agree with TRBD2. After removal of 0 bases from V and 7 bases from J, the junction contained 10 bases not matched to a gene. The CDR3 totals 16 residues. Germline V CDR1 and CDR2: SGHDT, YYEEEE. In DNA, the CDR3 is TGTGCCAGCAGCTTGGATCGGGCGGGGGTCGGGAATGAGCAGTTCTTC. It encodes CASSLDRAGVGNEQFF.

The genes are TRBV19 and TRBJ1-4; no clear D. The germline gives CDR1 LNHDA, CDR2 SQIVND (reference sequence). The CDR3 extends over 13 amino acids. Deletions cut 7 bases from V and 7 bases from J, with 13 bases between. The CDR3 loop is CASTPRGSEKLFF. DNA of the CDR3: TGTGCCAGTACCCCCCGGGGAAGTGAAAAACTGTTTTTT.

This clone was picked up a small number of times. The rearrangement joins TRBV10-2 to TRBJ2-7; 9 positions match TRBD2. CDR1 and CDR2 (germline): WSHSY, SAAADI. Unmatched junction bases numbered 8, after V lost 3 bases and J lost 5 bases. The CDR3 contains 15 residues. The CDR3 protein is CASSEPGLAWDEQYF. Here the CDR3 DNA reads TGCGCCAGCAGTGAACCGGGACTAGCCTGGGACGAGCAGTACTTC.

The rearrangement uses TRBV19 and TRBJ1-5; a possible D gene is TRBD1 (5 bases). The germline gives CDR1 LNHDA, CDR2 SQIVND (reference sequence). The CDR3 has 14 amino acids. Trimming took off 4 bases at V and 3 bases at J, with 10 bases between the two ends. The chain's CDR3 is CASSTGGVNQPQHF. CDR3 coding DNA: TGTGCCAGTAGTACCGGGGGGGTCAATCAGCCCCAGCATTTT.

V is TRBV27 and J is TRBJ2-1; tentatively, D is TRBD1 (6 bases). CDR3 length: 17 residues. Germline V gene data show CDR1 as MNHEY and CDR2 as SMNVEV (reference sequence). V shed 3 bases and J shed 2 bases, with 17 bases lying between them. The CDR3 loop reads CASSLVAGASPYNEQFF. In nucleotides, the CDR3 is TGTGCCAGCAGTTTGGTGGCAGGGGCATCTCCCTACAATGAGCAGTTCTTC.